This passage covers 5 T cell receptor beta chains from one sample sequenced in a study of T cell responses to AZD1222 COVID-19 vaccine. The protocol was immunoSEQ multiplex PCR, while the TCRdb copy is restricted to in-frame clones and leaves out a portion. The sample consists of tens of thousands of clones, about nine tenths of them appearing once. Sequencing used peripheral blood, obtained on day 0 of AZD1222 vaccination. These receptors came from an adult in good health.

The chain links TRBV6-5 to TRBJ1-2, with D possibly being TRBD1 (5 bases). V was cut by 6 bases and J by 8 bases, with 13 bases left in between. CDR3 length: 12 amino acids. Germline values: CDR1 MNHEY, CDR2 SVGAGI. The DNA of the CDR3 is TGTGCCAGCAGCCCCGAGGGGTTCGGCTACACCTTC. This encodes CASSPEGFGYTF.

The chain is built from TRBV29-1 and TRBJ2-5; 7 bases match TRBD2. The germline CDR1 and CDR2 sequences are SQVTM and ANQGSEA. Germline trimming cut 7 bases from V and 7 bases from J; bases unmatched to any gene: 12. The CDR3 has 13 amino acids. The CDR3 DNA is TGCAGCGGCCTGGGGGGGTCGGTAGGGACCCAGTACTTC. Translated, it gives CSGLGGSVGTQYF.

This clone was detected only a few times. The chain combines TRBV7-9 with TRBJ1-1; D not resolved. This CDR3 comprises 14 residues. Germline CDR1 is SEHNR and CDR2 is FQNEAQ (reference sequence). V lost 1 base and J lost 1, with 7 bases in between. CDR3 sequence reads: CASSLVGPNTEAFF. The CDR3 DNA follows: TGTGCCAGCAGCTTAGTAGGCCCGAACACTGAAGCTTTCTTT.

The chain uses TRBV28 and TRBJ2-4; D might be TRBD2 (7 bases). This CDR3 has 13 residues. Trimming shortened V by 1 base and J by 10 bases, and 11 bases separated the two germline ends. Germline assignment: CDR1 MDHEN and CDR2 SYDVKM. CDR3 nucleotide sequence: TGTGCCAGCAGTTTATTAGGGGGGGAGATTCAGTACTTC. This gives the protein CASSLLGGEIQYF.

The CDR3 nucleotides read TGTGCCAGCAGCCCCGCTAGAGCGGGGGGCCCCGGGGAGCTGTTTTTT. It specifies CASSPARAGGPGELFF. The rearrangement uses TRBV3-1 (or the pseudogene TRBV3-2) and TRBJ2-2; 9 bases fit TRBD2. Germline assignment: CDR1 LGHDT and CDR2 YNNKEL (reference sequence). The CDR3 runs to 16 residues. J lost 6 bases, V lost 4 bases, and 9 bases had no gene match.